This T cell receptor beta chain comes out of a study of blood T cell repertoires in COVID-19. Study-wide background: The United States, Italy and Spain supplied acute and convalescent COVID-19 samples. T cells, B-cell-depleted T cells, or PBMCs supplied cDNA or gDNA.

The CDR3 spans 15 residues. J lost 4 bases, V lost 10 bases, and 13 bases had no gene match. Germline CDR1 and CDR2: LNHDA and SQIVND (reference sequence). Authors' analysis steps: Nucleated cell number was recorded as an estimate derived from reference gene primer amplification. Assay: immunoSEQ multiplex PCR; the TCRdb copy retains only in-frame clones and omits some. That table furnishes V, J and clone size, whereas the DNA furnished D and trimming. The table shows some 57,000 clones, with around 84% occurring only once. The clonotype was recovered from a man between 65 and 79 years old with acute or convalescent COVID-19. The chain combines TRBV19 with TRBJ1-2; 9 nucleotides align to TRBD1. Material for sequencing was peripheral blood. The CDR3 nucleotides are TGTGCCACCTCCGGGACAGGGATCGGGGGCTATGGCTACACCTTC. The encoded protein is CATSGTGIGGYGYTF.